This T cell receptor beta chain is drawn from a study of T-cell memory formation after mild COVID-19 (dated by TCRdb to the early 2020s). General notes on the study: TCR sequence clusters from the two donors were largely donor specific. In a couple of donors, T-cell clones that expanded and contracted after mild COVID-19 were followed by sequencing TCRalpha and TCRbeta repertoires longitudinally. The cohort was made up of two young adult volunteers, one female and one male, who were previously healthy. Broader findings and caveats from the paper: Some responding clones were detected in pre-infection memory, which suggested that pre-existing cross-reactive memory T cells had joined the SARS-CoV-2 response. Whether the second-wave clones peaking on day 37 were SARS-CoV-2 specific was not confirmed. Contracting CD4+ clones were found mainly in CM and EM memory subsets, while CD8+ clones were enriched in EMRA. Clones that contracted from day 15 to 85 showed balanced CD4/CD8 phenotypes, whereas a second wave of clones that expanded from day 15 to 37 leaned towards CD4+. The study covered only a couple of mild cases, and larger cohorts including severe cases with pre-infection samples were considered necessary.

PBMCs were isolated by Ficoll-Paque density gradient centrifugation. Sequencing was carried out with an Illumina NovaSeq 6000. cDNA libraries for TCRalpha and TCRbeta were prepared by 5'RACE using constant-segment primers, with sample barcodes and unique molecular identifiers added. RNA was extracted from every sample with Trizol reagent. Library amplification was performed in two PCR steps, and a second sample barcode and Illumina TruSeq adapters were introduced in the second step. The libraries were sequenced on an Illumina NovaSeq using 2 x 150 bp paired-end reads. For the original study's pipeline: Demultiplexing of reads and collapsing into UMI-guided consensus sequences were performed with migec v1.2.7. Using mixcr v2.1.11, UMI consensuses were aligned to TRA and TRB V and J templates and then assembled into clonotypes. A clonotype was counted as expanded or contracted only when both edgeR and NoisET called the clonotype significant, with the noise models trained on biological replicates. For edgeR calls, a false discovery rate-adjusted p below 0.01 and a log2 fold-change threshold of 1 were applied. As an exploratory analysis of dynamics, max-normalized trajectories of the 1000 most abundant clonotypes were examined with PCA combined with hierarchical clustering. Each responding clone was given a CD4 or CD8 phenotype based on the CD4+ and CD8+ repertoires, which had been sequenced separately. TCRdb trimmed public reads at Q25 via fastp, called clones via MiXCR and kept in-frame beta chains. CDR3 protein duplicates are merged, each entry listing the most common genes and DNA. The V and J calls here are based on TCRdb, not the publication. In all, the sample holds hundreds of thousands of distinct CDR3 sequences, and more than 15% of those were seen once. About 12% of the sample comes from the top ten.

As regards this clonotype: Its antigen is not yet known. Base quality data are lacking; no much larger clone is found one base away.

This clonotype was sampled from an adult woman who had mild COVID-19 (a few samples of this study predate the infection). The sample titles of this study are shuffled in the database, so cell type and time point are left out; the donor was told from shared clones. The sequenced material came from PBMCs or a T cell subset sorted from them (not recorded which).

The DNA reads TGTGCCACCAGCAGAGGAACAGGGAAGGCTGGCTACACCTTC. This sequence encodes CATSRGTGKAGYTF. The chain is assembled from TRBV15 and TRBJ1-2, with TRBD1 perhaps the D gene, on 6 matching bases. Looking up the germline V gene (reference sequence) yields CDR1 LNHNV and CDR2 YYDKDF. Trimming at the junction amounts to 1 base on V and 7 bases on J, and the germline ends lie 13 bases apart. CDR3 length: 14 amino acids, cysteine to phenylalanine. CDR3 DNA only is kept here, 42 bases in frame from base 1.